Below, 9 T cell receptor beta chains from the same sample are listed, as sequenced in a study of PD-1 blockade in classical Hodgkin lymphoma (dated by TCRdb to 2020 to 2021). The sample's time point, from its label and the paper: cycle 2 day 1 (C2D1) of nivolumab. Every trial patient had relapsed after autologous stem cell transplantation, and cohorts A, B and C differed in prior brentuximab vedotin exposure. Library prep was done by the immunoSEQ multiplex PCR assay. The source is immuneACCESS, and TCRdb retained only in-frame sequences with V and J called. Part of the clones is not carried over; for the studies checked, unresolved V genes explain less than half of this, and the remainder is unexplained. This sample lists approximately 27,000 clones; approximately 66% were detected once. Of the sample, around 26% is held by the ten largest clones. This sample comprised peripheral blood mononuclear cells (PBMCs), obtained before the second cycle of nivolumab. The receptor set was obtained from a human donor with classical Hodgkin lymphoma.

This clone was observed once. The chain is built from TRBV11-2 and TRBJ2-7, with 10 bases identical to TRBD1. The J segment lost 4 bases and the V segment lost 5 bases, leaving 8 bases of the junction unmatched. The CDR3 is made up of 15 amino acids. Germline V gives CDR1 SGHAT, CDR2 FQNNGV. CDR3 region: CASSVRQGARYEQYV. In nucleotides, the CDR3 is TGTGCCAGCAGCGTGCGACAGGGGGCACGGTACGAGCAGTACGTC.

The J gene is TRBJ1-2, the V gene TRBV7-2, with 7 bases identical to TRBD1. Per the germline V gene, CDR1 is SGHTA and CDR2 is FQGNSA. This CDR3 comprises 18 residues. The junction had 17 bases not matched to a gene; V was cut back by 5 bases and J by 2 bases. This chain's CDR3 is CASSPKGASGPGNYGYTF. DNA for the CDR3: TGTGCCAGCAGCCCAAAGGGGGCCTCAGGCCCGGGGAACTATGGCTACACCTTC.

The table lists this clone with a few counts. The gene calls are TRBV18 and TRBJ2-2; 7 nucleotides align to TRBD1. Germline V lookup: CDR1 KGHSH, CDR2 LQKENI. The CDR3 consists of 16 residues. V shed 0 bases and J 2 bases; nucleotides not matched to a gene: 3. In nucleotides, the CDR3 is TGTGCCAGCTCACCACCCGGGACAGCTAACACCGGGGAGCTGTTTTTT. This translates into CASSPPGTANTGELFF. Full variable domain (missing parts from reference TRBV18 and TRBJ2-2): NAGVMQNPRHLVRRRGQEARLRCSPMKGHSHVYWYRQLPEEGLKFMVYLQKENIIDESGMPKERFSAEFPKEGPSILRIQQVVRGDSAAYFCASSPPGTANTGELFFGEGSRLTVL.

The chain uses TRBV7-2 and TRBJ1-1, with D tentatively TRBD1 (5 bases). Germline CDR1 SGHTA, CDR2 FQGNSA. V was cut by 0 bases and J by 5 bases, with 13 bases left in between. This CDR3 spans 15 amino acids. The CDR3 spells CASSLAAGLGTEAFF. For the CDR3, the DNA is TGTGCCAGCAGCTTAGCGGCGGGGCTAGGAACTGAAGCTTTCTTT.

This chain joins TRBV11-2 and TRBJ1-6; the match to TRBD1 covers 7 bases. The germline V gene encodes CDR1 SGHAT and CDR2 FQNNGV. J was trimmed by 4 bases and V by 1 base; bases with no gene match: 4. The CDR3 contains 16 residues. The CDR3 nucleotides read TGTGCCAGCAGCTTAGGTAGGACAGGATATAATTCACCCCTCCACTTT. It specifies CASSLGRTGYNSPLHF.

This sequence joins TRBV5-4 and TRBJ1-1; the D is unclear. CDR3 length: 12 residues. V was clipped by 4 bases and J by 1 base, with 5 bases between them. The V gene's germline CDR1 is SGHNT and CDR2 YYREEE (reference sequence). CDR3 amino acids: CASSRGNTEAFF. DNA of the CDR3: TGTGCCAGCAGCCGCGGGAACACTGAAGCTTTCTTT.

This chain joins TRBV6-5 and TRBJ2-7; D is possibly TRBD1 (5 bases). The CDR3 extends over 15 amino acids. V lost 5 bases and J lost 3, with 17 bases in between. Germline CDR1 reads MNHEY; CDR2 reads SVGAGI. CDR3 region: CASSQTGLLGYEQYF. DNA of the CDR3: TGTGCCAGCAGTCAAACAGGCCTACTCGGCTACGAGCAGTACTTC.

V usage is TRBV7-2 and J usage is TRBJ2-2, with D unclear. Germline CDR1 and CDR2: SGHTA and FQGNSA. V gave up 5 bases and J gave up 4 bases, with 14 bases separating them. The length of the CDR3 is 15 residues. The CDR3 DNA reads as TGTGCCAGCAGCCGGGCGGTGGGGTTCACCGGGGAGCTGTTTTTT. Residues: CASSRAVGFTGELFF.

This chain uses TRBV19 with TRBJ2-5, with TRBD1 matching over 9 bases. V lost 6 bases to trimming and J lost 4 bases; unmatched junction nucleotides: 15. The CDR3 covers 17 residues. The germline V gene encodes CDR1 LNHDA and CDR2 SQIVND (reference sequence). This CDR3 reads CASSQGSRDRVLETQYF. The CDR3 nucleotides are TGTGCCAGTAGCCAAGGATCGAGGGACAGGGTTCTAGAGACCCAGTACTTC.